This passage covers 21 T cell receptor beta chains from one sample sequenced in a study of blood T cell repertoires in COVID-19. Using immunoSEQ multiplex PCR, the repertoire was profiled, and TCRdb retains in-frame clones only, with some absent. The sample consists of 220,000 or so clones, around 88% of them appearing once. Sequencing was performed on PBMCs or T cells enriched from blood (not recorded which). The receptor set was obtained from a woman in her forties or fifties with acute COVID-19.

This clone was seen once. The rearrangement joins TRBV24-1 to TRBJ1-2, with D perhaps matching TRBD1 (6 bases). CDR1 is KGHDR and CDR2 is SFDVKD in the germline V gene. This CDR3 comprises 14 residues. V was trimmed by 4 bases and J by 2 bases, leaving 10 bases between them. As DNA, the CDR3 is TGTGCCACCAGTGAGGGACAACACAACTATGGCTACACCTTC. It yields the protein CATSEGQHNYGYTF.

The CDR3 nucleotides read TGTGCCAGCAGCTTAGAGACTAGTTGGCACGAGCAGTACTTC. Translating it yields CASSLETSWHEQYF. The gene calls are TRBV7-6 and TRBJ2-7; TRBD2 might be the D (6 bases). Germline CDR1 is SGHVS and CDR2 is FNYEAQ. V was shortened by 1 base and J by 5 bases, with 12 bases between the two germline ends. The CDR3 consists of 14 residues.

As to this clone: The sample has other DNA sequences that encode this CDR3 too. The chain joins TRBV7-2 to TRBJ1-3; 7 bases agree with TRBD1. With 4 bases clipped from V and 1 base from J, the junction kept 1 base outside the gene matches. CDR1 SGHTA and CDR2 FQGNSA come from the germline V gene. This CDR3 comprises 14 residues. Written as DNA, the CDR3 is TGTGCCAGCAGCTGGACAGGTTCTGGAAACACCATATATTTT. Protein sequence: CASSWTGSGNTIYF.

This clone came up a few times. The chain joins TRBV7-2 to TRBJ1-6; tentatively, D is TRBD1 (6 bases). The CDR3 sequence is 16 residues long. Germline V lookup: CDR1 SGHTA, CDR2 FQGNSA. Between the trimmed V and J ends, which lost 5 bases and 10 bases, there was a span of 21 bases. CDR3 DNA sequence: TGTGCCAGCAGCGGAGGCAGGGGCGAAGTTAGGTCACCCCTCCACTTT. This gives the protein CASSGGRGEVRSPLHF.

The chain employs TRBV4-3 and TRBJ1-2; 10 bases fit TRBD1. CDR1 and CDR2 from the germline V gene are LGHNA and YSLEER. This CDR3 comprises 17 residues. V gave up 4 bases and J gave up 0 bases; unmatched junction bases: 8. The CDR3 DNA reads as TGCGCCAGCAGCCCCGCCGGACAGGGGGAGGCTAACTATGGCTACACCTTC. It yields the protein CASSPAGQGEANYGYTF.

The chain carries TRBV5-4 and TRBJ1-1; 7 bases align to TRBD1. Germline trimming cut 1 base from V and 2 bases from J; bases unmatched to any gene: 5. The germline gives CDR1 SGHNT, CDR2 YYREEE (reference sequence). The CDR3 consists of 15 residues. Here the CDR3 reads CASSLRTGTNTEAFF. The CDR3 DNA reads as TGTGCCAGCAGCTTGCGGACAGGAACAAACACTGAAGCTTTCTTT.

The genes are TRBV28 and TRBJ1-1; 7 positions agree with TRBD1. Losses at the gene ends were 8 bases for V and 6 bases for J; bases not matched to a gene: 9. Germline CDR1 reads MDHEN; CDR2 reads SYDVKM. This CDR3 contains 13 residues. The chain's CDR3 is CASSLQGKAEAFF. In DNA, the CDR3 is TGTGCCAGCTCGTTACAGGGGAAAGCTGAAGCTTTCTTT.

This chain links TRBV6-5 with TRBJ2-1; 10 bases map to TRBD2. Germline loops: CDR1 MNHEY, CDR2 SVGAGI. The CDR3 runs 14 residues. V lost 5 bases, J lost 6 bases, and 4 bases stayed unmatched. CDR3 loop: CASSTPSGSNEQFF. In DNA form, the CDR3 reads TGTGCCAGCAGTACTCCTAGCGGGAGCAATGAGCAGTTCTTC.

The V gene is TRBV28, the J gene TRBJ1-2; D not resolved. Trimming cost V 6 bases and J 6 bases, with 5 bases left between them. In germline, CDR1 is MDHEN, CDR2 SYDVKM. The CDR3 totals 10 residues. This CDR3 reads CASRYNGYTF. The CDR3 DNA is TGTGCCAGCAGGTATAATGGCTACACCTTC.

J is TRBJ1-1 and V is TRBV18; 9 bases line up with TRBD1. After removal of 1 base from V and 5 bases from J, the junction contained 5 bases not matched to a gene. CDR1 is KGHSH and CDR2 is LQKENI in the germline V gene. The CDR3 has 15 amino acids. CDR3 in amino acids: CASSPRTGGGTEAFF. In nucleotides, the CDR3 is TGTGCCAGCTCACCACGAACAGGGGGCGGAACTGAAGCTTTCTTT. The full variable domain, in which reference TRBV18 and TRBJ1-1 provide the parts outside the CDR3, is NAGVMQNPRHLVRRRGQEARLRCSPMKGHSHVYWYRQLPEEGLKFMVYLQKENIIDESGMPKERFSAEFPKEGPSILRIQQVVRGDSAAYFCASSPRTGGGTEAFFGQGTRLTVV.

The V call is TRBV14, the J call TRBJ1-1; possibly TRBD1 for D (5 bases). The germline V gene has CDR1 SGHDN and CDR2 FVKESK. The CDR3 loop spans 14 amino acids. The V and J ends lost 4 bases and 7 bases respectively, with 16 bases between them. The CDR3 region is CASSPQGGGFEAFF. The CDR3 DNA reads TGTGCCAGCAGCCCTCAGGGTGGGGGGTTTGAAGCTTTCTTT.

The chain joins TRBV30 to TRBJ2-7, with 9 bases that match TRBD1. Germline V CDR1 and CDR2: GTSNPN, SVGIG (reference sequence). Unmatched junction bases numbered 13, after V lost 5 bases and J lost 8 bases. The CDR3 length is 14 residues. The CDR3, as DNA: TGTGCCTGGGACAGGACAGGGGCGGGGGAGAAGCAGTACTTC. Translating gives CAWDRTGAGEKQYF.

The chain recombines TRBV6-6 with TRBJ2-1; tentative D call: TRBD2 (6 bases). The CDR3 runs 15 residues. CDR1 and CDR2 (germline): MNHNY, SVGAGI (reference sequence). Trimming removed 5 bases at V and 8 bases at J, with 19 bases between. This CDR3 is CASSGRTPINDEQFF. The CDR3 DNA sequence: TGTGCCAGCAGTGGGAGGACTCCGATCAACGATGAGCAGTTCTTC.

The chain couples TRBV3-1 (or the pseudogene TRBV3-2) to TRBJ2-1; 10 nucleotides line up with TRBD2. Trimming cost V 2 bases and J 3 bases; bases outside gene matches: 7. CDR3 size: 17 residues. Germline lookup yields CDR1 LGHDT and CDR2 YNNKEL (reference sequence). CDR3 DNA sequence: TGTGCCAGCAGCCAACCTAGAGCGGGAGGGGACTACAATGAGCAGTTCTTC. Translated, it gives CASSQPRAGGDYNEQFF.

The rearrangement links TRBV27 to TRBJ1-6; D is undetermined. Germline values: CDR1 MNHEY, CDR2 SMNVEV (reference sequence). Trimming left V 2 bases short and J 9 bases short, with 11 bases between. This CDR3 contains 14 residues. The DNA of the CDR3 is TGTGCCAGCAGTTTACGGGAACGGCGTTCACCCCTCCACTTT. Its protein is CASSLRERRSPLHF.

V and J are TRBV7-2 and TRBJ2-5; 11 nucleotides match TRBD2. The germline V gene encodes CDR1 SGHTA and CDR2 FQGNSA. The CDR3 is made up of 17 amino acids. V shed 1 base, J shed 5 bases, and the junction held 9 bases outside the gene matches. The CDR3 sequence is CASSLDKLAGVGETQYF. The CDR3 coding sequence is TGTGCCAGCAGCTTAGATAAACTAGCGGGAGTTGGGGAGACCCAGTACTTC.

CDR3 amino acids: CASSYSSYEQYF. Written as DNA, the CDR3 is TGTGCCAGCAGCTATAGCTCCTACGAGCAGTACTTC. V and J are TRBV7-9 and TRBJ2-7; D uncertain. The CDR3 loop spans 12 amino acids. Deletions cut 4 bases from V and 0 bases from J, with 4 bases between. Germline CDR1 reads SEHNR; CDR2 reads FQNEAQ (reference sequence).

CDR3 coding DNA: TGTGCCAGCAGTTACTCGGGCACCCCAAATTCACCCCTCCACTTT. This codes for CASSYSGTPNSPLHF. This chain connects TRBV6-5 to TRBJ1-6; no firm D call. Germline V gives CDR1 MNHEY, CDR2 SVGAGI. The ends were cut back, 0 bases at V and 7 bases at J, with 10 bases in the middle. The CDR3 totals 15 residues.

The CDR3 DNA is TGTGCCAGCAGTACCCGACAGGGCTACTCACCCCTCCACTTT. Its translation: CASSTRQGYSPLHF. The J gene is TRBJ1-6, the V gene TRBV27, with 7 bases that match TRBD1. V lost 5 bases and J lost 10; bases outside the gene matches: 8. Per the germline V gene, CDR1 is MNHEY and CDR2 is SMNVEV (reference sequence). The CDR3 is 14 residues long.

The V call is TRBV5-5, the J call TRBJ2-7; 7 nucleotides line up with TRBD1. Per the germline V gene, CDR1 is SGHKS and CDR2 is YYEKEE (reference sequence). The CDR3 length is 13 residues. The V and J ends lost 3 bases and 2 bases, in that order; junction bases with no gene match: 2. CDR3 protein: CASSSQGPYEQYF. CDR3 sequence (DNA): TGTGCCAGCAGCTCACAGGGGCCCTACGAGCAGTACTTC.

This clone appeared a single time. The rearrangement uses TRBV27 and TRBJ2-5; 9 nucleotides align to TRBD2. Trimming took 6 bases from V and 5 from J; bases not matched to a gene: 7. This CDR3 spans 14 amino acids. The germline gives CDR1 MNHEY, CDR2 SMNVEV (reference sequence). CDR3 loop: CASRWTSAPETQYF. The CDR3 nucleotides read TGTGCCAGCAGATGGACTAGCGCGCCTGAGACCCAGTACTTC.